The 18 T cell receptor beta chains below come from one sample, sequenced in a study of response to subunit inactivated influenza vaccine. From the RT-PCR reads, TCRdb called clonotypes with MiXCR, one entry per CDR3 protein. The sample has hundreds of thousands of distinct CDR3 sequences, roughly 20% seen once. The sequencing here drew on PBMCs from blood, taken around 5 days after vaccination. These receptors were collected from a man aged 50-60 years who received an inactivated influenza vaccine.

The gene calls are TRBV6-5 and TRBJ2-4, with unresolved D. V was pared by 8 bases and J by 0 bases, with 5 bases between. CDR3 length equals 12 residues. Germline CDR1 and CDR2: MNHEY and SVGAGI. The CDR3 nucleotides read TGTGCCAGCGGGATAGCCAAAAACATTCAGTACTTC. Its translation: CASGIAKNIQYF.

The chain is built from TRBV5-1 and TRBJ1-6; D is perhaps TRBD1 (5 bases). CDR1 is SGHRS, CDR2 YFSETQ, per germline. Trimming pared 0 bases from V and 7 bases from J, leaving 11 bases between. This CDR3 spans 15 amino acids. In DNA, the CDR3 is TGCGCCAGCAGCTTGGCCGGGACGGGCAATTCACCCCTCCACTTT. It codes for CASSLAGTGNSPLHF.

The chain combines TRBV20-1 with TRBJ2-5; a possible D gene is TRBD2 (6 bases). The ends were cut back, 6 bases at V and 2 bases at J, with 16 bases in the middle. CDR3 length: 14 amino acids. The V gene's germline CDR1 is DFQATT and CDR2 SNEGSKA (reference sequence). The CDR3 spells CSAVRSGGQETQYF. Written as DNA, the CDR3 is TGCAGTGCCGTGAGGAGCGGAGGGCAAGAGACCCAGTACTTC.

This rearrangement joins TRBV6-5 to TRBJ2-1, with no clear D. CDR1 and CDR2 (germline): MNHEY, SVGAGI. The CDR3 contains 11 residues. The V gene lost 2 bases and the J gene lost 12 bases, with 8 bases spanning the gap. CDR3: CASSYGHGQFF. The CDR3 nucleotides are TGTGCCAGCAGTTACGGGCACGGGCAGTTCTTC.

This clonotype came up a few times. J is TRBJ2-2 and V is TRBV10-1; no reliable D call. The CDR3 length is 16 residues. Trimming cost V 2 bases and J 0 bases, with 10 bases left between them. Germline-derived CDR1 and CDR2 are WNHNN and SYGVQD (reference sequence). CDR3 residues: CASSEPGHPNTGELFF. The CDR3 bases are TGCGCCAGCAGTGAGCCGGGTCACCCGAACACCGGGGAGCTGTTTTTT.

This chain joins TRBV4-1 and TRBJ2-7, with D tentatively TRBD1 (5 bases). V was trimmed by 1 base and J by 3 bases, leaving 10 bases between them. This CDR3 has 14 residues. From germline, CDR1 is MGHRA and CDR2 YSYEKL. The CDR3: CASSQAQTVYEQYF. The CDR3 DNA sequence: TGCGCCAGCAGCCAAGCCCAGACAGTCTACGAGCAGTACTTC.

A word on this clonotype: The CDR3 ends on some other residue instead of the conserved phenylalanine or tryptophan, so this is likely a read error. The chain links TRBV12-3 or TRBV12-4 to TRBJ1-5; tentative D call: TRBD1 (5 bases). This CDR3 region has 15 residues. With 4 bases removed from V and 2 bases from J, the gap between germline ends came to 12 bases. For the CDR3, the DNA is TGTGCCAGCAGTTCCACGGGGGGAGGCAATCAGCCCCAGCATCTT. Translating it yields CASSSTGGGNQPQHL.

This clonotype occurred once. The rearrangement links TRBV6-6 to TRBJ2-7, with a weak D call TRBD1 (6 bases). Germline CDR1 reads MNHNY; CDR2 reads SVGAGI (reference sequence). CDR3 size: 12 residues. Trimming left V 10 bases short and J 2 bases short, with 12 bases between. CDR3 region: CAIATGTYEQYF. DNA of the CDR3: TGTGCCATCGCGACAGGAACCTACGAGCAGTACTTC.

A few counts support this clonotype. V usage is TRBV29-1 and J usage is TRBJ2-1, with TRBD2 as a possible D gene (5 bases). CDR1 and CDR2 from the germline V gene are SQVTM and ANQGSEA. V was trimmed by 8 bases and J by 8 bases, leaving 13 bases between them. This CDR3 region has 11 residues. The CDR3 region is CSSTRVDEQFF. CDR3 nucleotides: TGCAGCTCAACTAGAGTGGATGAGCAGTTCTTC.

This clonotype appeared a few times. The chain has TRBV6-5 and TRBJ1-2; D not resolved. The length of the CDR3 is 11 residues. The V and J ends lost 6 bases and 8 bases respectively, with 10 bases between them. Germline V gives CDR1 MNHEY, CDR2 SVGAGI. CDR3 sequence: CASSSTSGYTF. The CDR3 nucleotides read TGTGCCAGCAGCTCGACCAGCGGCTACACCTTC.

The CDR3, as DNA: TGTGCCAGCAGTTATGGGCAGGGCGGTGGAAACACCATATATTTT. Residues: CASSYGQGGGNTIYF. The rearrangement joins TRBV6-5 to TRBJ1-3, with TRBD1 as a possible D gene (5 bases). Trimming left V 3 bases short and J 3 bases short, with 12 bases between. The CDR3 spans 15 residues. CDR1 MNHEY and CDR2 SVGAGI come from the germline V gene.

Only a few counts were recorded for this clonotype. The gene calls are TRBV6-5 and TRBJ2-7, with D unclear. V dropped 0 bases and J dropped 0 bases, with 12 bases sitting between them. CDR1 and CDR2 (germline): MNHEY, SVGAGI. The CDR3 sequence is 16 residues long. CDR3 bases: TGTGCCAGCAGTTACTCGATTTCCACGAGCTCCTACGAGCAGTACTTC. As protein: CASSYSISTSSYEQYF.

This clonotype was counted only a few times. CDR3 nucleotide sequence: TGTGCCAGCAGCTCCGGACAGGGGGGAACCTACGAGCAGTACTTC. Translation gives CASSSGQGGTYEQYF. The chain combines TRBV7-9 with TRBJ2-7, with 10 bases that match TRBD1. The ends lost 4 bases at V and 2 bases at J; junction bases unmatched: 5. The CDR3 extends over 15 amino acids. In germline, CDR1 is SEHNR, CDR2 FQNEAQ (reference sequence).

The rearrangement joins TRBV29-1 to TRBJ1-1, with D maybe TRBD1 (6 bases). The germline gives CDR1 SQVTM, CDR2 ANQGSEA. This CDR3 comprises 13 residues. The V and J ends lost 6 bases and 1 base respectively, with 12 bases between them. DNA of the CDR3: TGCAGCGTCGACGGACAGAGGAACACTGAAGCTTTCTTT. Its translation: CSVDGQRNTEAFF.

Many counts were recorded for this clonotype. V usage is TRBV12-3 or TRBV12-4 and J usage is TRBJ1-2; TRBD1 matches 7 bases. The V gene end was trimmed by 7 bases and the J gene end by 4 bases; junction bases not matched to a gene: 9. The CDR3 runs 14 residues. This CDR3 reads CASIRTGSFYGYTF. The CDR3 nucleotides read TGTGCCAGCATTCGGACAGGTTCCTTCTATGGCTACACCTTC.

This clonotype was counted between two and nine times. The V call is TRBV12-3 or TRBV12-4, the J call TRBJ2-5; a weak D match, TRBD1 (5 bases). The ends were cut back, 3 bases at V and 3 bases at J, with 11 bases in the middle. The CDR3 loop spans 14 amino acids. CDR3 sequence: CASSFRQREETQYF. In DNA form, the CDR3 reads TGTGCCAGCAGTTTCAGACAGAGAGAAGAGACCCAGTACTTC.

This clonotype has at least ten counts. The chain has TRBV7-9 and TRBJ2-2; D might be TRBD1 (5 bases). The germline V gene encodes CDR1 SEHNR and CDR2 FQNEAQ (reference sequence). With 3 bases removed from V and 0 bases from J, the gap between germline ends came to 11 bases. The CDR3 runs 16 residues. CDR3 region: CASSLGLGTNTGELFF. The CDR3 bases are TGTGCCAGCAGCTTGGGGCTGGGGACGAACACCGGGGAGCTGTTTTTT.

This clonotype was seen at least ten times. The rearrangement uses TRBV12-3 or TRBV12-4 and TRBJ2-3, with 12 positions matching TRBD2. V was clipped by 6 bases and J by 4 bases; unmatched bases: 5. The CDR3 is 15 residues long. The CDR3 bases are TGTGCCAGCAGGCTAGCGGGAGGGCCTCCAGATACGCAGTATTTT. Encoded protein: CASRLAGGPPDTQYF.